This T cell receptor (beta chain) was sequenced in a study of radiotherapy plus CTLA-4 blockade in lung cancer. Study summary: Overall, 18% of patients showed an objective response, while roughly 28% attained disease control.

Broader study findings: Early shifts in blood T cell clones, with interferon-beta, reportedly predicted response best. After treatment with radiotherapy plus ipilimumab, TCR clones that came from the tumor expanded in blood.

Worth noting for this clone: What it binds is unknown.

Clones were read by immunoSEQ multiplex PCR, and TCRdb kept only the in-frame ones, dropping some. The sample yields some 70,000 clones, approximately 80% seen once. Trimming stripped 6 bases from V and 3 bases from J, with 15 bases between. The CDR3 loop spans 14 amino acids. Germline V CDR1 and CDR2: SQVTM, ANQGSEA. This TCR was recovered from a human donor with non-small cell lung cancer who had a partial response to radiotherapy plus ipilimumab. This sample comprised peripheral blood, obtained from a patient treated with radiotherapy plus ipilimumab. The chain uses TRBV29-1 and TRBJ1-3; D gene unclear. CDR3 protein: CSVPGGGDGNTIYF. The CDR3 DNA reads as TGCAGCGTCCCGGGTGGCGGCGATGGAAACACCATATATTTT.